The 17 T cell receptor beta chains listed next were all sequenced from one sample in a study of a mutant IDH1 vaccine in newly diagnosed glioma. Stated time point: baseline, week 1 (first vaccination visit). Specified treatment: pre-vaccination baseline after standard-of-care therapy. Sequenced by immunoSEQ multiplex PCR; TCRdb stores in-frame clones only, minus some. The table includes about 68,000 clones, 79% detected once. This specimen consisted of PBMCs, obtained from a glioma patient treated with radiotherapy, temozolomide or both. The receptors shown here come from a man aged 50-60 years with glioma.

In its sample, this clone was seen once. This chain connects TRBV9 to TRBJ2-5; 7 bases match TRBD1. V was pared by 4 bases and J by 5 bases, with 11 bases of the junction left unmatched. CDR3 length: 15 residues. CDR1 is SGDLS, CDR2 YYNGEE, per germline. CDR3 nucleotides: TGTGCCAGCAGCTCACAGGGGTCTTGGTGGGAGACCCAGTACTTC. Protein sequence: CASSSQGSWWETQYF.

This clone was detected only once. The chain employs TRBV6-5 and TRBJ1-1; 9 nucleotides agree with TRBD1. J was trimmed by 4 bases and V by 4 bases; bases with no gene match: 7. From germline, CDR1 is MNHEY and CDR2 SVGAGI. This CDR3 has 15 amino acids. CDR3 nucleotide sequence: TGTGCCAGCAGTTCGCATCGGACAGGGGCCACTGAAGCTTTCTTT. Protein sequence: CASSSHRTGATEAFF.

The J gene is TRBJ1-2, the V gene TRBV5-1, with D uncertain. Germline lookup yields CDR1 SGHRS and CDR2 YFSETQ. The V gene lost 0 bases and the J gene lost 7 bases, with 7 bases spanning the gap. The CDR3 length is 12 residues. CDR3 DNA sequence: TGCGCCAGCAGCTTGGGGGCGGGTGGCTACACCTTC. This codes for CASSLGAGGYTF.

This clone was recorded only once. The V and J genes are TRBV6-1 and TRBJ1-1, with a possible D match to TRBD1 (5 bases). Trimming stripped 6 bases from V and 7 bases from J, with 9 bases between. The CDR3 sequence is 11 residues long. Germline loops: CDR1 MNHNS, CDR2 SASEGT. In DNA form, the CDR3 reads TGTGCCAGCAGAGATGGGGGTGAAGCTTTCTTT. It specifies CASRDGGEAFF.

V is TRBV18 and J is TRBJ1-1; possible D gene TRBD1, 5 bases. The CDR3 spans 15 residues. Germline CDR1 is KGHSH and CDR2 is LQKENI. Trimming cost V 2 bases and J 6 bases, with 16 bases left between them. CDR3 coding DNA: TGTGCCAGCTCACCATTTACTACAGGATCCGCTGAAGCTTTCTTT. Encoded protein: CASSPFTTGSAEAFF.

The chain has TRBV4-2 and TRBJ1-2, with unresolved D. Trimming shortened V by 0 bases and J by 8 bases, and 19 bases separated the two germline ends. The CDR3 spans 16 residues. Germline CDR1 reads LGHNA; CDR2 reads YNFKEQ. The CDR3 region is CASSQDLLEGEQGYTF. The CDR3 region has the DNA TGTGCCAGCAGCCAAGATCTCCTTGAAGGCGAGCAGGGCTACACCTTC.

This clone was seen ten or more times. The V and J genes are TRBV27 and TRBJ1-4; perhaps TRBD1 as D (5 bases). V gave up 5 bases and J gave up 5 bases, with 15 bases separating them. The length of the CDR3 is 15 residues. Per the germline V gene, CDR1 is MNHEY and CDR2 is SMNVEV (reference sequence). The CDR3 loop reads CASSPPRGRNEKLFF. The CDR3 DNA sequence: TGTGCCAGCAGTCCACCGCGGGGCCGGAATGAAAAACTGTTTTTT.

The J gene is TRBJ1-4, the V gene TRBV5-1; 11 positions match TRBD1. Germline V CDR1 and CDR2: SGHRS, YFSETQ. The J segment lost 8 bases and the V segment lost 7 bases, leaving 10 bases of the junction unmatched. This CDR3 is 15 amino acids long. In DNA, the CDR3 is TGCGCCAGCGGATCTTCCGGGACAGGGGGAGAAAAACTGTTTTTT. Protein product: CASGSSGTGGEKLFF.

The chain uses TRBV6-4 and TRBJ2-1, with 8 bases aligning to TRBD2. Germline CDR1 and CDR2: MRHNA and SNTAGT. The CDR3 contains 14 residues. Trimming took 7 bases from V and 4 from J; bases not matched to a gene: 6. This CDR3 is CASTTRGEYNEQFF. The CDR3 nucleotides are TGTGCCAGCACCACGCGGGGGGAGTACAATGAGCAGTTCTTC.

This clone came up once. This chain uses TRBV4-1 with TRBJ2-7; TRBD2 matches 13 bases. The CDR3 spans 18 residues. With 3 bases clipped from V and 2 bases from J, the junction kept 10 bases outside the gene matches. Germline loops: CDR1 MGHRA, CDR2 YSYEKL. CDR3: CASSHWPRTSGGTYEQYF. CDR3 DNA: TGCGCCAGCAGCCATTGGCCGAGGACTAGCGGGGGAACCTACGAGCAGTACTTC.

The chain couples TRBV6-5 to TRBJ1-1, with D possibly matching TRBD1 (5 bases). The CDR3 contains 11 residues. V shed 2 bases and J shed 7 bases, with 5 bases lying between them. Per germline, CDR1 MNHEY and CDR2 SVGAGI. The CDR3 protein is CASSYDSEAFF. The CDR3 bases are TGTGCCAGCAGTTACGACAGTGAAGCTTTCTTT.

The chain employs TRBV5-1 and TRBJ1-2; 7 bases agree with TRBD1. The CDR3 length is 15 residues. The germline gives CDR1 SGHRS, CDR2 YFSETQ. The ends lost 4 bases at V and 4 bases at J; junction bases unmatched: 10. Here the CDR3 DNA reads TGCGCCAGCAGCATATCCGGGGACAGCGGCTATGGCTACACCTTC. This encodes CASSISGDSGYGYTF. Together with reference TRBV5-1 and TRBJ1-2, the CDR3 gives the full variable domain: KAGVTQTPRYLIKTRGQQVTLSCSPISGHRSVSWYQQTPGQGLQFLFEYFSETQRNKGNFPGRFSGRQFSNSRSEMNVSTLELGDSALYLCASSISGDSGYGYTFGSGTRLTVV.

The chain employs TRBV7-2 and TRBJ2-7; D is uncertain. The V gene lost 2 bases and the J gene lost 0 bases, with 5 bases spanning the gap. Looked up from germline, CDR1 is SGHTA and CDR2 is FQGNSA. The length of the CDR3 is 13 residues. As DNA, the CDR3 is TGTGCCAGCAGCTTAATCAGCTCCTACGAGCAGTACTTC. It is translated as CASSLISSYEQYF.

This chain connects TRBV2 to TRBJ1-2; 7 nucleotides agree with TRBD1. There are 14 residues in the CDR3. V was clipped by 5 bases and J by 8 bases; unmatched bases: 11. CDR1 and CDR2 (germline): SNHLY, FYNNEI. The CDR3 is CASSNDRADSGYTF. The DNA of the CDR3 is TGTGCCAGCAGTAATGACAGGGCAGACTCGGGCTACACCTTC.

The chain couples TRBV7-2 to TRBJ2-7; 11 bases line up with TRBD2. Germline lookup yields CDR1 SGHTA and CDR2 FQGNSA. This CDR3 is built from 17 residues. The junction had 10 bases not matched to a gene; V was cut back by 2 bases and J by 4 bases. The CDR3 bases are TGTGCCAGCAGCTTACTAGCGGGGGGTTCGGGGGCATACGAGCAGTACTTC. Encoded protein: CASSLLAGGSGAYEQYF.

Here the CDR3 DNA reads TGTGCCAGCAGCTTGAAATGGGGCGGAACAATAGGGACTGAAGCTTTCTTT. Its protein is CASSLKWGGTIGTEAFF. The chain joins TRBV5-4 to TRBJ1-1; D perhaps matches TRBD1 (5 bases). This CDR3 contains 17 residues. V dropped 1 base and J dropped 5 bases, with 21 bases sitting between them. Germline CDR1 and CDR2: SGHNT and YYREEE (reference sequence).

The chain couples TRBV7-9 to TRBJ2-3; TRBD1 agrees at 9 bases. CDR1 is SEHNR, CDR2 FQNEAQ, per germline (reference sequence). The CDR3 has 16 residues. Trimming at V came to 5 bases and at J to 1 base, leaving 7 bases not matched to a gene. The CDR3 DNA sequence: TGTGCCAGCAGCGTTACAGGGGGCCGGGGCACAGATACGCAGTATTTT. It codes for CASSVTGGRGTDTQYF.